The rows below give T cell receptor beta chains drawn from one sample of a study of regulatory T cells in long-lasting Graves disease. MiXCR was run by TCRdb on the multiplex PCR reads, yielding one entry per CDR3 protein. The table includes under 500,000 distinct CDR3 sequences, around 21% detected once. Source: peripheral blood mononuclear cells (PBMCs), taken when the disease was refractory, from a patient treated with antithyroid drugs. The receptors were sampled from a female donor with Graves disease. Both conserved end residues are part of each CDR3.

CDR3aa	j_gene	v_gene
CSAREVSWETQYF	TRBJ2-5	TRBV20-1
CASRDTGGGSPLHF	TRBJ1-6	TRBV2
CAWSGGSGPNEQFF	TRBJ2-1	TRBV30
CASSLAEGLFAFF	TRBJ1-1	TRBV27
CASSPSGRLAEQYF	TRBJ2-7	TRBV28
CASSTLMGQGENQPQHF	TRBJ1-5	TRBV19
CASSLYGDTQYF	TRBJ2-3	TRBV12-3/TRBV12-4
CASKSGTELFF	TRBJ2-2	TRBV3-1
CASSGTEEETQYF	TRBJ2-5	TRBV13
CASKYTRNTEAFF	TRBJ1-1	TRBV12-3/TRBV12-4
CASSPSWAPNTEAFF	TRBJ1-1	TRBV6-1
CASSQGDRLTEAFF	TRBJ1-1	TRBV4-2
CASSLVEADTQYF	TRBJ2-3	TRBV7-2
CASTSREGQETQYF	TRBJ2-5	TRBV28
CASSYSYRVAQHF	TRBJ1-5	TRBV12-3/TRBV12-4
CASSARSGGELTDTQYF	TRBJ2-3	TRBV11-3
CASSLIGGRSVEQYF	TRBJ2-7	TRBV28
CASSYTAGANEQYF	TRBJ2-7	TRBV7-8
CASSGVKREGEQYF	TRBJ2-7	TRBV3-1
CASSELEDQPQHF	TRBJ1-5	TRBV25-1
CASSYRGDYGYTF	TRBJ1-2	TRBV11-1
CASSQETDTQYF	TRBJ2-3	TRBV5-5
CASSIGPGGGPLNTEAFF	TRBJ1-1	TRBV19
CSSRTGGSPYEQYF	TRBJ2-7	TRBV20-1
CASSWTGTYEQYF	TRBJ2-7	TRBV7-9
CASGSGRELFF	TRBJ2-2	TRBV12-5
CAISPHGPEKLFF	TRBJ1-4	TRBV10-3
CSVGSGANTGELFF	TRBJ2-2	TRBV29-1
CASSVGRGVGTDTQYF	TRBJ2-3	TRBV5-6
CASSLTGTRNTGELFF	TRBJ2-2	TRBV7-9
CASSLSGIGGTEAFF	TRBJ1-1	TRBV12-3/TRBV12-4
CASSPTGSSPYEQYF	TRBJ2-7	TRBV6-1
CSVVPGNTGELFF	TRBJ2-2	TRBV29-1
CASSLRGMNYGYTF	TRBJ1-2	TRBV7-2
CSARKAGANEQYF	TRBJ2-7	TRBV20-1
CSAVGATNEKLFF	TRBJ1-4	TRBV29-1
CSARATTAQQMLF	TRBJ1-1	TRBV20-1
CASSFGSVTGEQFF	TRBJ2-1	TRBV11-2
CAIGERTSSYEQYF	TRBJ2-7	TRBV6-1
CASSLWGSGNQPQHF	TRBJ1-5	TRBV28
CASGNGTHVAKNIQYF	TRBJ2-4	TRBV28
CASSGPLSSYNSPLHF	TRBJ1-6	TRBV28
CSTRTGTGAHETQYF	TRBJ2-5	TRBV20-1
CASAGGGRINTEAFF	TRBJ1-1	TRBV7-9
CASSYWAGALVGEQYF	TRBJ2-7	TRBV6-2/TRBV6-3